The 8 T cell receptor beta chains below come from one sample, sequenced in a study of cytomegalovirus exposure and HLA in healthy donors. The table came from immunoSEQ multiplex PCR; TCRdb's copy has only in-frame clones and leaves some out. The data show fewer than 150,000 clones, more than 85% seen once. The sample was PBMCs. Receptor source: a man between 18 and 29 years old in good health and CMV-seropositive.

The chain joins TRBV2 to TRBJ2-5, with TRBD1 matching over 7 bases. The V gene's germline CDR1 is SNHLY and CDR2 FYNNEI. After removal of 4 bases from V and 2 bases from J, the junction contained 4 bases not matched to a gene. The CDR3 loop spans 14 amino acids. The CDR3 sequence is CASSGGTAQETQYF. As DNA, the CDR3 is TGTGCCAGCAGTGGGGGGACAGCACAAGAGACCCAGTACTTC.

The gene calls are TRBV15 and TRBJ1-2; tentatively, D is TRBD1 (6 bases). The germline V and J ends were trimmed by 5 bases and 2 bases, with 15 bases remaining between them. The CDR3 is made up of 15 amino acids. Per germline, CDR1 LNHNV and CDR2 YYDKDF (reference sequence). The CDR3 sequence: CATSGSGTNNYGYTF. DNA of the CDR3: TGTGCCACCAGCGGATCCGGGACAAACAACTATGGCTACACCTTC.

The rearrangement joins TRBV10-3 to TRBJ2-7; TRBD1 aligns across 9 bases. This CDR3 region has 16 residues. V gave up 6 bases and J gave up 4 bases; unmatched junction bases: 13. CDR1 and CDR2 (germline): ENHRY, SYGVKD. The CDR3 spells CAISQSWGQGMYEQYF. The CDR3 coding sequence is TGTGCCATCAGCCAATCCTGGGGACAGGGTATGTACGAGCAGTACTTC.

This chain's CDR3 is CASSRTLGQANTGELFF. The CDR3 DNA reads as TGTGCCAGCAGCCGTACGTTGGGACAGGCCAACACCGGGGAGCTGTTTTTT. This sequence joins TRBV27 and TRBJ2-2; 8 bases map to TRBD1. This CDR3 contains 17 residues. The ends lost 6 bases at V and 2 bases at J; junction bases unmatched: 11. CDR1 MNHEY and CDR2 SMNVEV come from the germline V gene (reference sequence).

This chain connects TRBV4-3 to TRBJ2-7, with 8 positions matching TRBD2. Germline CDR1 reads LGHNA; CDR2 reads YSLEER. The CDR3 runs 16 residues. J was trimmed by 5 bases and V by 0 bases; bases with no gene match: 9. The CDR3 is CASSQDFGGARNEQYF. DNA of the CDR3: TGCGCCAGCAGCCAAGATTTCGGGGGGGCCAGGAACGAGCAGTACTTC.

The rearrangement uses TRBV4-1 and TRBJ2-2; D may be TRBD1 (5 bases). V dropped 4 bases and J dropped 1 base, with 10 bases sitting between them. Germline CDR1 MGHRA, CDR2 YSYEKL. There are 15 residues in the CDR3. Here the CDR3 reads CASSLRTLNTGELFF. The CDR3 bases are TGCGCCAGCAGCCTCCGGACATTGAACACCGGGGAGCTGTTTTTT.

In this sample, this clone turned up once. This chain connects TRBV7-8 to TRBJ2-5, with 10 bases that match TRBD1. From germline, CDR1 is SGHVS and CDR2 FQNEAQ. The CDR3 totals 17 residues. V was pared by 4 bases and J by 6 bases, with 14 bases of the junction left unmatched. The CDR3 DNA reads as TGTGCCAGCAGCTCATCCCAAGACAGGGGGCGATTTAAGACCCAGTACTTC. The encoded protein is CASSSSQDRGRFKTQYF.

The chain links TRBV7-9 to TRBJ2-7; D may be TRBD2 (6 bases). The CDR3 is made up of 14 amino acids. Germline CDR1 reads SEHNR; CDR2 reads FQNEAQ (reference sequence). The V gene lost 6 bases and the J gene lost 6 bases, with 18 bases spanning the gap. CDR3 region: CASSIGTGPSEQYF. The CDR3 bases are TGTGCCAGCAGTATCGGGACTGGCCCCTCCGAGCAGTACTTC.